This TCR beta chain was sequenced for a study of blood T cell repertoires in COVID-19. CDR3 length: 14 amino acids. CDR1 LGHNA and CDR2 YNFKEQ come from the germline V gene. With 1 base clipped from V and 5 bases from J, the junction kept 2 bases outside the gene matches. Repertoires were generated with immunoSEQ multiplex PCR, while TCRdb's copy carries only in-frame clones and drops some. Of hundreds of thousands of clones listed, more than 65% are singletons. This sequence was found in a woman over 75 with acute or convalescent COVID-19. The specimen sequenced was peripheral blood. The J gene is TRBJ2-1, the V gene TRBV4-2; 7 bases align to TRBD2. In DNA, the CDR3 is TGTGCCAGCAGCCAAGCCGGGACTAACAATGAGCAGTTCTTC. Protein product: CASSQAGTNNEQFF.